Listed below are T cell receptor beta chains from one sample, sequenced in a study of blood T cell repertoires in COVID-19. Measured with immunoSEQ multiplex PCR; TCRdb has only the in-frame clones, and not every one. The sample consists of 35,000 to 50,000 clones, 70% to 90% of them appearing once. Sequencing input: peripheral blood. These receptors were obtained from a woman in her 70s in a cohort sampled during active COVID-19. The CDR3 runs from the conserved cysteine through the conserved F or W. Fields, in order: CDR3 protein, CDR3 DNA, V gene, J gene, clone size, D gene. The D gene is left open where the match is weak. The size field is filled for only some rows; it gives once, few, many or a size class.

CDR3aa: CASSLAGTEYQPQHF; CDR3nt: TGTGCCAGCAGCTTAGCCGGGACAGAATATCAGCCCCAGCATTTT; v_gene: TRBV7-9; j_gene: TRBJ1-5; abundance: .; d_gene: TRBD1
CDR3aa: CASSFGRGAYEQYF; CDR3nt: TGTGCCAGCAGCTTCGGCAGGGGTGCCTACGAGCAGTACTTC; v_gene: TRBV27; j_gene: TRBJ2-7; abundance: .; d_gene: .
CDR3aa: CARALTSGRGTDTQYF; CDR3nt: TGTGCCAGGGCCCTGACTAGCGGGAGAGGAACAGATACGCAGTATTTT; v_gene: TRBV10-3; j_gene: TRBJ2-3; abundance: .; d_gene: TRBD2
CDR3aa: CASSAGQAWWETQYF; CDR3nt: TGTGCCAGCAGTGCGGGACAGGCCTGGTGGGAGACCCAGTACTTC; v_gene: TRBV2; j_gene: TRBJ2-5; abundance: .; d_gene: TRBD1
CDR3aa: CASSLLAAGLQETQYF; CDR3nt: TGTGCCAGCAGTTTACTCGCGGCGGGACTACAAGAGACCCAGTACTTC; v_gene: TRBV28; j_gene: TRBJ2-5; abundance: .; d_gene: TRBD2
CDR3aa: CASSAFLAMTYNEQFF; CDR3nt: TGTGCCAGCAGCGCCTTCCTAGCGATGACCTACAATGAGCAGTTCTTC; v_gene: TRBV9; j_gene: TRBJ2-1; abundance: .; d_gene: .
CDR3aa: CASSSGVNTDTQYF; CDR3nt: TGTGCCAGCAGTTCAGGGGTGAACACAGATACGCAGTATTTT; v_gene: TRBV27; j_gene: TRBJ2-3; abundance: .; d_gene: .
CDR3aa: CASSVDSRGGTEAFF; CDR3nt: TGTGCCAGCAGCGTAGATTCCAGGGGCGGCACTGAAGCTTTCTTT; v_gene: TRBV9; j_gene: TRBJ1-1; abundance: once; d_gene: .
CDR3aa: CASSQGVSGGYGYTF; CDR3nt: TGTGCCAGCAGCCAAGGAGTCAGTGGAGGCTATGGCTACACCTTC; v_gene: TRBV3-1/TRBV3-2; j_gene: TRBJ1-2; abundance: .; d_gene: .
CDR3aa: CASREGEDYGYTF; CDR3nt: TGTGCCAGCAGAGAGGGGGAAGACTATGGCTACACCTTC; v_gene: TRBV2; j_gene: TRBJ1-2; abundance: .; d_gene: .
CDR3aa: CASSFARDRGGYGYTF; CDR3nt: TGTGCCAGCAGCTTTGCCCGGGACAGGGGAGGGTATGGCTACACCTTC; v_gene: TRBV7-9; j_gene: TRBJ1-2; abundance: .; d_gene: TRBD1
CDR3aa: CASSFRQGIGSGANVLTF; CDR3nt: TGTGCCAGCAGCTTCAGACAGGGAATCGGCTCTGGGGCCAACGTCCTGACTTTC; v_gene: TRBV27; j_gene: TRBJ2-6; abundance: .; d_gene: TRBD1
CDR3aa: CATSGGDTQYF; CDR3nt: TGTGCCACCTCAGGGGGGGATACGCAGTATTTT; v_gene: TRBV24-1; j_gene: TRBJ2-3; abundance: .; d_gene: .
CDR3aa: CASSLSGGEQFF; CDR3nt: TGTGCCAGCAGCTTGTCGGGGGGTGAGCAGTTCTTC; v_gene: TRBV5-5; j_gene: TRBJ2-1; abundance: medium-sized; d_gene: TRBD2
CDR3aa: CASGYYTDTQYF; CDR3nt: TGTGCTAGTGGTTATTACACAGATACGCAGTATTTT; v_gene: TRBV12-5; j_gene: TRBJ2-3; abundance: .; d_gene: .
CDR3aa: CAWSVRSNQPQHF; CDR3nt: TGTGCCTGGAGTGTCCGGAGCAATCAGCCCCAGCATTTT; v_gene: TRBV30; j_gene: TRBJ1-5; abundance: few; d_gene: .
CDR3aa: CASSDRDREVNTEAFF; CDR3nt: TGCGCCAGCAGTGACCGGGACAGGGAGGTGAACACTGAAGCTTTCTTT; v_gene: TRBV25-1; j_gene: TRBJ1-1; abundance: .; d_gene: TRBD1
CDR3aa: CASSSPGAYEQYF; CDR3nt: TGTGCCAGCAGCTCCCCGGGGGCCTACGAGCAGTACTTC; v_gene: TRBV7-9; j_gene: TRBJ2-7; abundance: .; d_gene: .
CDR3aa: CSVEGGGPDTQYF; CDR3nt: TGCAGCGTTGAAGGGGGGGGGCCAGATACGCAGTATTTT; v_gene: TRBV29-1; j_gene: TRBJ2-3; abundance: few; d_gene: .
CDR3aa: CASSLALAGAFYNEQFF; CDR3nt: TGCGCCAGCAGCTTGGCCCTAGCGGGAGCTTTCTACAATGAGCAGTTCTTC; v_gene: TRBV5-1; j_gene: TRBJ2-1; abundance: .; d_gene: TRBD2
CDR3aa: CASSAPTGNQPQHF; CDR3nt: TGTGCCAGCAGTGCCCCGACAGGAAATCAGCCCCAGCATTTT; v_gene: TRBV28; j_gene: TRBJ1-5; abundance: .; d_gene: .
CDR3aa: CASRDDGNYYEQYF; CDR3nt: TGTGCCAGCAGGGACGACGGGAATTACTACGAGCAGTACTTC; v_gene: TRBV2; j_gene: TRBJ2-7; abundance: .; d_gene: .
CDR3aa: CASSKGQGNTEAFF; CDR3nt: TGTGCCAGCAGTAAGGGACAGGGGAACACTGAAGCTTTCTTT; v_gene: TRBV6-2/TRBV6-3; j_gene: TRBJ1-1; abundance: .; d_gene: TRBD1
CDR3aa: CASSGGVSYEQYF; CDR3nt: TGTGCCAGCAGTGGGGGGGTCTCCTACGAGCAGTACTTC; v_gene: TRBV2; j_gene: TRBJ2-7; abundance: .; d_gene: .
CDR3aa: CSVTGSGETQYF; CDR3nt: TGCAGCGTCACGGGGAGTGGAGAGACCCAGTACTTC; v_gene: TRBV29-1; j_gene: TRBJ2-5; abundance: .; d_gene: .
CDR3aa: CASSLVPRLNTEAFF; CDR3nt: TGTGCCAGCAGCTTAGTTCCCAGATTGAACACTGAAGCTTTCTTT; v_gene: TRBV7-8; j_gene: TRBJ1-1; abundance: .; d_gene: .
CDR3aa: CASSLTGEEKLFF; CDR3nt: TGTGCCAGCAGTTTAACCGGGGAAGAAAAACTGTTTTTT; v_gene: TRBV12-3/TRBV12-4; j_gene: TRBJ1-4; abundance: .; d_gene: .
CDR3aa: CASSQGGAGNTDTQYF; CDR3nt: TGCGCCAGCAGCCAGGGAGGAGCGGGAAACACAGATACGCAGTATTTT; v_gene: TRBV4-3; j_gene: TRBJ2-3; abundance: .; d_gene: TRBD2
CDR3aa: CASSYSNRNTEAFF; CDR3nt: TGTGCCAGCAGTTACTCGAACAGAAACACTGAAGCTTTCTTT; v_gene: TRBV6-2/TRBV6-3; j_gene: TRBJ1-1; abundance: .; d_gene: .
CDR3aa: CASSLVRDSNEKLFF; CDR3nt: TGTGCCAGCAGCTTGGTCCGGGACAGCAATGAAAAACTGTTTTTT; v_gene: TRBV5-5; j_gene: TRBJ1-4; abundance: few; d_gene: TRBD1
CDR3aa: CASSISDGVPNQPQHF; CDR3nt: TGTGCCAGTAGTATTTCGGACGGGGTCCCCAATCAGCCCCAGCATTTT; v_gene: TRBV19; j_gene: TRBJ1-5; abundance: .; d_gene: .
CDR3aa: CAISVLAGEYEQYF; CDR3nt: TGTGCCATCAGCGTACTAGCGGGGGAATACGAGCAGTACTTC; v_gene: TRBV10-3; j_gene: TRBJ2-7; abundance: few; d_gene: TRBD2
CDR3aa: CAIRDRGNTEAFF; CDR3nt: TGTGCCATCAGGGACAGGGGGAACACTGAAGCTTTCTTT; v_gene: TRBV10-3; j_gene: TRBJ1-1; abundance: .; d_gene: TRBD1
CDR3aa: CASSRTGTNLGSPLHF; CDR3nt: TGTGCCAGCAGCCGGACAGGAACGAACTTGGGGTCACCCCTCCACTTT; v_gene: TRBV3-1/TRBV3-2; j_gene: TRBJ1-6; abundance: .; d_gene: TRBD1
CDR3aa: CASSGATTSGSTDTQYF; CDR3nt: TGTGCCAGCAGCGGGGCCACGACTAGCGGGAGCACAGATACGCAGTATTTT; v_gene: TRBV9; j_gene: TRBJ2-3; abundance: .; d_gene: TRBD2
CDR3aa: CASSPRQGAGYGYTF; CDR3nt: TGTGCCAGCTCACCGAGACAGGGGGCTGGATATGGCTACACCTTC; v_gene: TRBV18; j_gene: TRBJ1-2; abundance: .; d_gene: TRBD1
CDR3aa: CATSDPGQPTDTQYF; CDR3nt: TGTGCCACCAGTGACCCGGGACAGCCCACAGATACGCAGTATTTT; v_gene: TRBV24-1; j_gene: TRBJ2-3; abundance: .; d_gene: TRBD1
CDR3aa: CASSLGGRGNYGYTF; CDR3nt: TGTGCCAGCAGTTTAGGTGGCAGGGGGAACTATGGCTACACCTTC; v_gene: TRBV28; j_gene: TRBJ1-2; abundance: .; d_gene: TRBD1
CDR3aa: CATSRRTGSETQYF; CDR3nt: TGTGCCACCAGCAGAAGGACAGGGTCAGAGACCCAGTACTTC; v_gene: TRBV15; j_gene: TRBJ2-5; abundance: once; d_gene: TRBD1
CDR3aa: CASSGTDGAQHF; CDR3nt: TGTGCCAGCAGTGGGACCGACGGGGCCCAGCATTTT; v_gene: TRBV6-4; j_gene: TRBJ1-5; abundance: .; d_gene: .
CDR3aa: CASSLRQGRYNEQFF; CDR3nt: TGTGCCAGCAGCTTAAGGCAGGGTCGATACAATGAGCAGTTCTTC; v_gene: TRBV11-2; j_gene: TRBJ2-1; abundance: .; d_gene: .
CDR3aa: CASSPLPRNEQFF; CDR3nt: TGTGCCAGCTCACCTCTTCCGAGGAATGAGCAGTTCTTC; v_gene: TRBV18; j_gene: TRBJ2-1; abundance: .; d_gene: .
CDR3aa: CASSLPEDEQFF; CDR3nt: TGTGCCAGCAGTTTACCCGAGGATGAGCAGTTCTTC; v_gene: TRBV7-9; j_gene: TRBJ2-1; abundance: .; d_gene: .
CDR3aa: CASSEAGVITGELFF; CDR3nt: TGCGCCAGCAGTGAGGCGGGAGTGATCACCGGGGAGCTGTTTTTT; v_gene: TRBV10-2; j_gene: TRBJ2-2; abundance: large; d_gene: TRBD2
CDR3aa: CASSRTGSPSYEQYF; CDR3nt: TGCGCCAGCAGCCGGACTGGATCCCCCTCCTACGAGCAGTACTTC; v_gene: TRBV4-1; j_gene: TRBJ2-7; abundance: .; d_gene: .
CDR3aa: CASSLGGRFNEKLFF; CDR3nt: TGTGCCAGCAGTCTAGGGGGCAGATTTAATGAAAAACTGTTTTTT; v_gene: TRBV6-2/TRBV6-3; j_gene: TRBJ1-4; abundance: .; d_gene: TRBD1
CDR3aa: CAISERQNTGELFF; CDR3nt: TGTGCCATCAGTGAGCGACAGAACACCGGGGAGCTGTTTTTT; v_gene: TRBV10-3; j_gene: TRBJ2-2; abundance: once; d_gene: .
CDR3aa: CASRKRGPTETQYF; CDR3nt: TGTGCCAGTAGGAAAAGGGGTCCCACGGAGACCCAGTACTTC; v_gene: TRBV19; j_gene: TRBJ2-5; abundance: .; d_gene: .
CDR3aa: CASSPITRGLAGRAGELFF; CDR3nt: TGCGCCAGCAGCCCAATTACGCGGGGACTAGCGGGGAGAGCCGGGGAGCTGTTTTTT; v_gene: TRBV4-1; j_gene: TRBJ2-2; abundance: .; d_gene: TRBD2
CDR3aa: CASTGLALLQETQYF; CDR3nt: TGTGCCAGCACCGGACTAGCGTTACTCCAAGAGACCCAGTACTTC; v_gene: TRBV2; j_gene: TRBJ2-5; abundance: .; d_gene: TRBD2
CDR3aa: CASIGGAETQYF; CDR3nt: TGTGCCAGCATAGGAGGGGCGGAGACCCAGTACTTC; v_gene: TRBV5-5; j_gene: TRBJ2-5; abundance: .; d_gene: .
CDR3aa: CASTPGLSLLEQYF; CDR3nt: TGTGCCAGCACACCGGGACTATCGCTTCTCGAGCAGTACTTC; v_gene: TRBV9; j_gene: TRBJ2-7; abundance: .; d_gene: TRBD2